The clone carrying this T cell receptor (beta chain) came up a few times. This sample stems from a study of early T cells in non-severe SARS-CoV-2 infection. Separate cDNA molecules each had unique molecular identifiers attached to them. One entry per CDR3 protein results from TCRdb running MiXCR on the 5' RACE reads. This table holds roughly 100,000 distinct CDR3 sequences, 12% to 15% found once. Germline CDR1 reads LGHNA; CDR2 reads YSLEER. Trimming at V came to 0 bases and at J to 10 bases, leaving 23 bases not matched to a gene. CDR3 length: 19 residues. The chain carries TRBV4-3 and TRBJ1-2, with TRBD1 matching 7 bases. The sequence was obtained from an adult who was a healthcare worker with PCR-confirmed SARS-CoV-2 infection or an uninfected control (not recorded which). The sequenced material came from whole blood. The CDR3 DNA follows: TGCGCCAGCAGCCAAGAGGGGGACAGAAATATGGCTACACCTTTTGCCTACACCTTC. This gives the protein CASSQEGDRNMATPFAYTF.